The clone carrying this T cell receptor beta chain came up once. The source of the sample is a study of shared clonotypes between healthy human individuals. CDR1 is MNHEY, CDR2 SMNVEV, per germline (reference sequence). The CDR3 is made up of 17 amino acids. Trimming at V came to 0 bases and at J to 2 bases, leaving 7 bases not matched to a gene. Only in-frame clones appear in the TCRdb table, and some are missing; sequencing was by immunoSEQ multiplex PCR. Here the sample spans some 1,900,000 clones, about 95% being singletons. In the naive CD8 group, cells lacked CD45RO and were positively selected for CCR7, so terminally differentiated effector memory CD45RA+ cells were left out.

The chain is built from TRBV27 and TRBJ2-7; 10 nucleotides agree with TRBD1. This receptor was identified in a man between 18 and 29 years old in good health. Sequencing was done on a sample of naive CD8+ T cells sorted from blood. CDR3 bases: TGTGCCAGCAGTTTATCGGCAACCGGGACAGGGGCCTACGAGCAGTACTTC. This sequence encodes CASSLSATGTGAYEQYF.